The 26 T cell receptor beta chains below were found in one sample sequenced in a study of blood T cells in healthy people across ages (dated by TCRdb to between 2014 and 2016). The library was obtained by 5' RACE. The data were produced on an Illumina HiSeq 2500. A second about 7 to 11 cycle PCR used a sample-barcoded 5' primer and a J-beta primer mix. Through fastp at Q25 and MiXCR, TCRdb rebuilt clones from the public reads, retaining in-frame beta chains. Each CDR3 protein gets just one entry, which takes the most common genes and DNA from the rows behind it. The sample includes some 710,000 distinct CDR3 sequences, with 20% to 25% observed a single time. The ten largest account for roughly 22% of the sample. Sequencing input: blood. The receptors shown here come from a man in his sixties or seventies in good health.

The chain uses TRBV4-3 and TRBJ1-1; 11 positions match TRBD1. Losses at the gene ends were 0 bases for V and 6 bases for J; bases not matched to a gene: 6. The CDR3 is 16 residues long. In germline, CDR1 is LGHNA, CDR2 YSLEER. CDR3 bases: TGCGCCAGCAGCCAAGAACGGACAGGGGGCCTCGCTGAAGCTTTCTTT. Its translation: CASSQERTGGLAEAFF.

J is TRBJ2-7 and V is TRBV7-2, with D maybe TRBD2 (5 bases). The J call is in doubt because the DNA end fits TRBJ2-5 better. CDR1 and CDR2 from the germline V gene are SGHTA and FQGNSA. The CDR3 is 15 amino acids. The DNA for the CDR3 is TGTGCCAGCGGCCAAGCCGGGAACCCCCAAGAGACCCAGTACTTC. As protein: CASGQAGNPQETQYF.

The chain links TRBV7-2 to TRBJ2-2, with 7 bases lining up with TRBD1. CDR1 is SGHTA and CDR2 is FQGNSA in the germline V gene. J gave up 4 bases and V 5 bases, and 4 bases lay outside the gene matches. The CDR3 runs 14 residues. The CDR3 DNA reads as TGTGCCAGCAGCCGGGGACAGCTCACCGGGGAGCTGTTTTTT. Amino acids: CASSRGQLTGELFF.

This clonotype has a single count. The genes are TRBV20-1 and TRBJ2-3; D is unresolved. Germline values: CDR1 DFQATT, CDR2 SNEGSKA (reference sequence). V was cut by 3 bases and J by 10 bases, with 11 bases left in between. The CDR3 spans 11 residues. CDR3 residues: CSASFEYAQYF. The CDR3 region has the DNA TGCAGTGCTAGCTTCGAATATGCGCAGTATTTT.

The table lists this clonotype with a few counts. The chain recombines TRBV12-3 or TRBV12-4 with TRBJ2-1; 7 bases match TRBD1. This CDR3 has 14 amino acids. The J segment lost 2 bases and the V segment lost 7 bases, leaving 5 bases of the junction unmatched. CDR3 nucleotides: TGTGCCAGCATCCGACAGGGTCCCTACAATGAGCAGTTCTTC. Translating gives CASIRQGPYNEQFF.

The genes are TRBV18 and TRBJ1-1, with 8 bases fitting TRBD1. The CDR3 loop spans 14 amino acids. J gave up 0 bases and V 7 bases, and 4 bases lay outside the gene matches. CDR1 KGHSH and CDR2 LQKENI come from the germline V gene. CDR3 sequence (DNA): TGTGCCAGCTTACCGGACAGGGTGAACACTGAAGCTTTCTTT. Translating it yields CASLPDRVNTEAFF.

The rearrangement joins TRBV15 to TRBJ1-1, with 9 nucleotides matching TRBD1. Losses at the gene ends were 4 bases for V and 7 bases for J; bases not matched to a gene: 4. Germline V gene sequence: CDR1 LNHNV, CDR2 YYDKDF (reference sequence). The CDR3 has 13 amino acids. The CDR3 DNA follows: TGTGCCACCAGCACGAACAGGGGGCGTGAAGCTTTCTTT. The encoded protein is CATSTNRGREAFF.

This clonotype appeared a few times. This chain links TRBV18 with TRBJ2-3, with 11 bases identical to TRBD2. Looked up from germline, CDR1 is KGHSH and CDR2 is LQKENI. Losses at the gene ends were 4 bases for V and 1 base for J; bases not matched to a gene: 7. There are 17 residues in the CDR3. The CDR3 sequence is CASSLDLAGGRTDTQYF. The CDR3 DNA follows: TGTGCCAGCTCACTCGATCTAGCGGGAGGTCGCACAGATACGCAGTATTTT.

This clonotype was counted at least ten times. The CDR3 loop is CASMETAGGDVGYGYTF. In DNA form, the CDR3 reads TGTGCCAGCATGGAAACGGCAGGGGGCGACGTAGGGTATGGCTACACCTTC. The rearrangement joins TRBV6-6 to TRBJ1-2, with TRBD1 identical over 8 bases. The CDR3 contains 17 residues. Germline CDR1 MNHNY, CDR2 SVGAGI (reference sequence). V trimming: 7 bases; J trimming: 5 bases; junction bases outside the gene matches: 18.

The V gene is TRBV3-1, the J gene TRBJ2-1, with 14 bases that match TRBD2. The CDR3 has 17 residues. V dropped 1 base and J dropped 7; count of bases not matched to a gene: 6. The germline V gene encodes CDR1 LGHDT and CDR2 YNNKEL (reference sequence). CDR3 nucleotide sequence: TGTGCCAGCAGCCAAGTACCGGGACTAGCGGGAGTGAATGAGCAGTTCTTC. This gives the protein CASSQVPGLAGVNEQFF.

A single count supports this clonotype. This chain uses TRBV12-3 or TRBV12-4 with TRBJ2-5; D is perhaps TRBD1 (6 bases). The ends were cut back, 5 bases at V and 1 base at J, with 14 bases in the middle. The CDR3 extends over 15 amino acids. The CDR3 DNA reads as TGTGCCAGCAGTCACACCGGACAGCTCCAAGAGACCCAGTACTTC. Translating gives CASSHTGQLQETQYF.

This sequence joins TRBV28 and TRBJ1-2; D is undetermined. The CDR3 covers 11 residues. V lost 5 bases, J lost 8 bases, and 9 bases lay in between. Germline CDR1 MDHEN, CDR2 SYDVKM. The CDR3 DNA reads as TGTGCCAGCAGTCGGGCTGCCGGCTACACCTTC. This encodes CASSRAAGYTF.

In DNA, the CDR3 is TGTGCCACCAGCAGAGATTTTTCCACTAATTACGAGCAGTACGTC. Amino acid sequence: CATSRDFSTNYEQYV. The J gene is TRBJ2-7, the V gene TRBV15; D not certain. Germline V gene lookup returns CDR1 LNHNV and CDR2 YYDKDF (reference sequence). Trimming removed 0 bases at V and 4 bases at J, with 13 bases between. The CDR3 runs to 15 residues.

The chain has TRBV2 and TRBJ1-2, with a weak D call TRBD1 (5 bases). The CDR3 runs 12 residues. Germline V lookup: CDR1 SNHLY, CDR2 FYNNEI. Trimming removed 8 bases at V and 3 bases at J, with 10 bases between. The CDR3 DNA sequence: TGTGCCAGCGGGCTAGGGGACTATGGCTACACCTTC. This translates into CASGLGDYGYTF.

This clonotype was counted a few times. The chain links TRBV4-3 to TRBJ2-5; D perhaps matches TRBD2 (5 bases). V gave up 2 bases and J gave up 1 base, with 8 bases separating them. CDR3 size: 14 residues. Germline lookup yields CDR1 LGHNA and CDR2 YSLEER. The CDR3 nucleotides are TGCGCCAGCAGCCAAAGCCTAGCCCAAGAGACCCAGTACTTC. It is translated as CASSQSLAQETQYF.

The rearrangement joins TRBV14 to TRBJ2-7, with D tentatively TRBD2 (5 bases). The CDR3 consists of 14 residues. V gave up 1 base and J gave up 5 bases, with 12 bases separating them. Germline V gives CDR1 SGHDN, CDR2 FVKESK. The CDR3 reads CASSQGTFTDEQYF. Written as DNA, the CDR3 is TGTGCCAGCAGCCAAGGGACTTTTACGGACGAGCAGTACTTC.

This clonotype occurred a few times. The V and J genes are TRBV7-8 and TRBJ2-3, with 12 bases aligning to TRBD2. The germline V gene encodes CDR1 SGHVS and CDR2 FQNEAQ. V lost 7 bases and J lost 1; bases outside the gene matches: 12. The length of the CDR3 is 18 residues. CDR3 residues: CASTAFLAGGPGTDTQYF. The DNA for the CDR3 is TGTGCCAGCACCGCTTTCCTAGCGGGGGGGCCTGGCACAGATACGCAGTATTTT.

At least ten counts were recorded for this clonotype. This chain joins TRBV18 and TRBJ1-4, with D perhaps TRBD1 (5 bases). Trimming removed 10 bases from V and 4 bases from J, with 13 bases in between. CDR3 length equals 13 residues. Germline-derived CDR1 and CDR2 are KGHSH and LQKENI. DNA of the CDR3: TGTGCCACCAGAGGGGCGGATAATGAAAAACTGTTTTTT. As protein: CATRGADNEKLFF.

V and J are TRBV7-3 and TRBJ1-2, with D uncertain. There are 13 residues in the CDR3. Germline V lookup: CDR1 SGHTA, CDR2 FQGTGA. V was trimmed by 9 bases and J by 4 bases, leaving 15 bases between them. The CDR3 DNA reads TGTGCCAGAACCAAGAGAGGTGGCTATGGCTACACCTTC. Its protein product is CARTKRGGYGYTF.

Many counts were recorded for this clonotype. This chain uses TRBV4-3 with TRBJ2-1; no definite D call. The CDR3 has 15 residues. V lost 3 bases to trimming and J lost 0 bases, with 9 bases between them. CDR1 and CDR2 from the germline V gene are LGHNA and YSLEER. Here the CDR3 DNA reads TGCGCCAGCAGCCAGGTTCCCTTCTCCTACAATGAGCAGTTCTTC. Protein sequence: CASSQVPFSYNEQFF.

This chain joins TRBV9 and TRBJ2-5, with 14 nucleotides matching TRBD2. The DNA end is a closer match to TRBJ2-1, so the J assignment may be wrong. The CDR3 contains 15 residues. CDR1 is SGDLS, CDR2 YYNGEE, per germline. The CDR3 loop is CASSLGTSGRGEQFF. Here the CDR3 DNA reads TGTGCCAGCAGCTTGGGGACTAGCGGGAGAGGTGAGCAGTTCTTC.

This chain joins TRBV2 and TRBJ1-1, with a tentative D call TRBD1 (5 bases). Trimming shortened V by 8 bases and J by 7 bases, and 11 bases separated the two germline ends. The CDR3 is 11 amino acids. CDR1 is SNHLY, CDR2 FYNNEI, per germline. CDR3 residues: CASGGNLEAFF. The DNA of the CDR3 is TGTGCCAGCGGGGGGAACCTTGAAGCTTTCTTT.

This clonotype was picked up a small number of times. This chain links TRBV11-2 with TRBJ2-4, with D perhaps matching TRBD1 (5 bases). CDR1 and CDR2 (germline): SGHAT, FQNNGV. The V end was cut by 3 bases, the J end by 7 bases, with 13 bases between. The CDR3 has 14 amino acids. The CDR3 region has the DNA TGTGCCAGCAGCTTCGGCCCTAAGGGGAACATTCAGTACTTC. Translation: CASSFGPKGNIQYF.

This clonotype occurred a few times. The chain is built from TRBV5-6 and TRBJ2-5; no firm D call. The CDR3 is 13 residues long. V was trimmed by 5 bases and J by 2 bases, leaving 10 bases between them. In germline, CDR1 is SGHDT, CDR2 YYEEEE. The chain's CDR3 is CASRFVGQETQYF. CDR3 DNA sequence: TGTGCCAGCAGGTTTGTAGGGCAAGAGACCCAGTACTTC.

This chain joins TRBV19 and TRBJ1-2; weak D call: TRBD1 (6 bases). The CDR3 length is 16 residues. With 2 bases removed from V and 1 base from J, the gap between germline ends came to 14 bases. CDR1 and CDR2 from the germline V gene are LNHDA and SQIVND (reference sequence). In DNA form, the CDR3 reads TGTGCCAGTAGTATAAACGGACAGAACTTTAACTATGGCTACACCTTC. It codes for CASSINGQNFNYGYTF.

This clonotype showed up many times. The chain has TRBV3-1 and TRBJ1-2; a weak D match, TRBD1 (6 bases). This CDR3 is 16 amino acids long. Trimming took off 1 base at V and 4 bases at J, with 16 bases between the two ends. Germline V CDR1 and CDR2: LGHDT, YNNKEL (reference sequence). The CDR3 DNA sequence: TGTGCCAGCAGCCAAGGACAGGCTGGCGGGGGCTATGGCTACACCTTC. As protein: CASSQGQAGGGYGYTF.